Listed here are 6 T cell receptor beta chains from one sample, sequenced in a study of blood T cells in healthy people across ages. PCR was performed a second time for roughly 7 to 12 cycles using a sample-barcoded 5' primer and a J-beta primer mix. TCRdb re-derived calls from the 5' RACE reads in MiXCR, one entry per CDR3 protein. The repertoire holds about 680,000 distinct CDR3 sequences, with over 45% as singletons. The sample taken for sequencing was blood. These receptors were collected from a woman aged 55-69 years in good health.

This clonotype was seen a few times. V usage is TRBV4-3 and J usage is TRBJ1-2, with D maybe TRBD1 (6 bases). The CDR3 consists of 13 residues. Germline V gives CDR1 LGHNA, CDR2 YSLEER. The V end was cut by 3 bases, the J end by 8 bases, with 13 bases between. The CDR3 region is CASSQGGLYGYTF. Here the CDR3 DNA reads TGCGCCAGCAGCCAGGGGGGCCTCTACGGCTACACCTTC.

This clonotype has a handful of counts. The chain joins TRBV5-1 to TRBJ2-5; D remains ambiguous. Germline V gene lookup returns CDR1 SGHRS and CDR2 YFSETQ. V shed 0 bases and J shed 5 bases, with 14 bases lying between them. This CDR3 contains 15 residues. CDR3 residues: CASSLGTDIGETQYF. The CDR3 bases are TGCGCCAGCAGCTTGGGGACCGATATCGGCGAGACCCAGTACTTC.

The chain uses TRBV29-1 and TRBJ2-3; 7 bases are a match to TRBD2. V shed 1 base, J shed 0 bases, and the junction held 7 bases outside the gene matches. CDR3 length equals 16 residues. Germline values: CDR1 SQVTM, CDR2 ANQGSEA. The CDR3 spells CSVEGGRGISTDTQYF. Here the CDR3 DNA reads TGCAGCGTTGAAGGCGGGAGAGGGATTAGCACAGATACGCAGTATTTT.

J is TRBJ2-5 and V is TRBV20-1; no clear D gene. The ends were cut back, 0 bases at V and 11 bases at J, with 19 bases in the middle. The germline gives CDR1 DFQATT, CDR2 SNEGSKA (reference sequence). The CDR3 runs 14 residues. The CDR3 coding sequence is TGCAGTGCTAGAGAAGCAAGGCGAGAGGTTGAGCAGTACTTC. The encoded protein is CSAREARREVEQYF.

The chain carries TRBV20-1 and TRBJ2-7, with 9 positions matching TRBD2. V shed 4 bases and J 3 bases; nucleotides not matched to a gene: 4. Germline values: CDR1 DFQATT, CDR2 SNEGSKA (reference sequence). The CDR3 runs 13 residues. CDR3 coding DNA: TGCAGTGCTACCCCTAGCGGGAACTACGAGCAGTACTTC. This codes for CSATPSGNYEQYF.

This chain joins TRBV6-2 or TRBV6-3 and TRBJ2-5; possible D gene TRBD2, 5 bases. The CDR3 contains 10 residues. V was pared by 4 bases and J by 13 bases, with 10 bases between. CDR1 and CDR2 (germline): MNHEY, SVGEGT. The chain's CDR3 is CASSSLAGYF. The CDR3 region has the DNA TGTGCCAGCAGTTCCCTAGCCGGGTACTTC.